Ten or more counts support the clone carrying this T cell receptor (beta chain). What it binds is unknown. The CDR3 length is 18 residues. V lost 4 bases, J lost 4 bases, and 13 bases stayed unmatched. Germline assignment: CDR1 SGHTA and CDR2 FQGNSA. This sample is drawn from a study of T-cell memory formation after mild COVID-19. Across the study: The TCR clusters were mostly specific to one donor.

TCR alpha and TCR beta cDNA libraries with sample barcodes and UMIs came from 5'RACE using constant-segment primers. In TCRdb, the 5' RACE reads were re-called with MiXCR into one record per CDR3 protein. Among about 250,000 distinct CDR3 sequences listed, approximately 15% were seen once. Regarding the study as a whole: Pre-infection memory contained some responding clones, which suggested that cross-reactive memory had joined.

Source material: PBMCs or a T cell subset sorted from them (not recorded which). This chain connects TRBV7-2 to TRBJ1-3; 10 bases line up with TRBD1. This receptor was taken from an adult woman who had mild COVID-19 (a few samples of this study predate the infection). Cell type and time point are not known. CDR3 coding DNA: TGTGCCAGCAGCTCCCCCATGTCGACAGGGGGCGTCGGAAACACCATATATTTT. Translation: CASSSPMSTGGVGNTIYF.